Described below is a single T cell receptor beta chain sequence and its context. This sample was included in a study of blood T cell repertoires in COVID-19. Study information: The United States, Italy and Spain supplied acute and convalescent COVID-19 samples. From T cells, B-cell-depleted T cells, or PBMCs came the material, which was cDNA or gDNA.

Cohorts were assigned according to the clinical history that participants reported. In the 2 weeks before study entry, exposed participants met a COVID-19 case, which was PCR-confirmed or clinician-diagnosed. Germline V CDR1 and CDR2: MNHNS, SASEGT. The CDR3 loop spans 15 amino acids. Trimming cost V 2 bases and J 8 bases, with 15 bases left between them. The assay was immunoSEQ multiplex PCR, and TCRdb's table has in-frame clones only and misses some. Of 350,000 to 500,000 clones in the sample, around nine tenths were seen once. The specimen was PBMCs or T cells enriched from blood (not recorded which). The source of this sequence is a woman between 18 and 29 years old who had been exposed to COVID-19. The rearrangement links TRBV6-1 to TRBJ2-2; D remains ambiguous. Here the CDR3 reads CASSESGGFAGELFF. The CDR3 bases are TGTGCCAGCAGTGAATCAGGTGGATTTGCGGGGGAGCTGTTTTTT.